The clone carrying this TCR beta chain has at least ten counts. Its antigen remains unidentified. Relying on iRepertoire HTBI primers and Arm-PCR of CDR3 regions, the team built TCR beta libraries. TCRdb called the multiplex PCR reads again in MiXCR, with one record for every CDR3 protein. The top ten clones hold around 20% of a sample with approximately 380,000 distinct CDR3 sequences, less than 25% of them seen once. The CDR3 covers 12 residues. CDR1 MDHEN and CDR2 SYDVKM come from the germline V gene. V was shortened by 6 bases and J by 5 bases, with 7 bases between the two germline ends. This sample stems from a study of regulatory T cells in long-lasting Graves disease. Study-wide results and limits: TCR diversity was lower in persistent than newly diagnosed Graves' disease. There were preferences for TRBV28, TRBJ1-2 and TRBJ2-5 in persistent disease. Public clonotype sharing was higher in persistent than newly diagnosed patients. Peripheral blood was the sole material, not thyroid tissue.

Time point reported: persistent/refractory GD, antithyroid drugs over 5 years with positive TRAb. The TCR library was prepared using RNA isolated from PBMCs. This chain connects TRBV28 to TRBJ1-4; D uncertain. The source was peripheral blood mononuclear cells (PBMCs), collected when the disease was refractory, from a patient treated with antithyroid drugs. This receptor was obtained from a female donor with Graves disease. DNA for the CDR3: TGTGCCAGCAGGCGACTCAATGAAAAACTGTTTTTT. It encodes CASRRLNEKLFF.